This T cell receptor (beta chain) was sequenced for a study of cytomegalovirus exposure and HLA in healthy donors. The CDR3 runs 16 residues. Germline loops: CDR1 MNHEY, CDR2 SMNVEV (reference sequence). V was shortened by 2 bases and J by 0 bases, with 10 bases between the two germline ends. Healthy bone marrow donors supplied every sample. About this clone: Antigen: not known.

PCR amplification relied on 60 Vbeta primers (plus 13 Jbeta primers). Clones were sequenced by immunoSEQ multiplex PCR, and TCRdb holds only the in-frame ones, with some missing. The sample has about 94,000 clones, more than 70% seen once. Findings and limits, study-wide: Researchers reported in a later analysis that common viral pathogens appeared linked to several top clusters. The study carried out a later analysis of TCR beta sequences. It associated approximately 17,000 of them with specific HLA alleles at a false discovery rate of 0.05. The study had only CMV serostatus as immune exposure information.

The sample was PBMCs. V is TRBV27 and J is TRBJ1-4; a weak D match, TRBD1 (5 bases). The TCR was taken from a woman in her forties in good health and CMV-seronegative. Here the CDR3 reads CASSLRRGATNEKLFF. The CDR3 nucleotides are TGTGCCAGCAGTTTACGTCGGGGGGCAACTAATGAAAAACTGTTTTTT.